The rows below give T cell receptor beta chains drawn from one sample of a study of blood T cell repertoires in COVID-19. The repertoire was sequenced with immunoSEQ multiplex PCR; TCRdb's copy has only in-frame clones and lacks some. The table lists around 94,000 clones, 91% of them singletons, with about 4% in the top ten. Input material: peripheral blood. Receptor source: a man aged 18 to 30 with acute or convalescent COVID-19. Both conserved end residues are part of each CDR3. A D gene is named only where the DNA matches it firmly. Part of the rows lack a size; the others show once, few, many or a class for expanded clones.

D gene | J gene | clone size | V gene | CDR3 length | CDR3 protein | CDR3 DNA
TRBD1 | TRBJ1-6 | . | TRBV30 | 17 | CAWRKPRDRAVFSPLHF | TGTGCCTGGCGAAAGCCACGGGACAGGGCCGTATTTTCACCCCTCCACTTT
. | TRBJ1-3 | few | TRBV7-9 | 15 | CASSAPGISGNTIYF | TGTGCCAGCAGCGCGCCCGGGATCTCTGGAAACACCATATATTTT
TRBD1 | TRBJ1-1 | . | TRBV11-2 | 15 | CASSYRTGASTEAFF | TGTGCCAGCAGCTATCGGACAGGGGCAAGCACTGAAGCTTTCTTT
TRBD1 | TRBJ2-7 | . | TRBV5-1 | 15 | CASSLVNEQGEKQYF | TGCGCCAGCAGCTTGGTTAACGAACAGGGGGAGAAGCAGTACTTC
. | TRBJ2-2 | few | TRBV15 | 15 | CATSRDRVDTGELFF | TGTGCCACCAGCAGAGATCGGGTGGACACCGGGGAGCTGTTTTTT
TRBD1 | TRBJ1-2 | once | TRBV6-1 | 14 | CASSEGAGGYGYTF | TGTGCCAGCAGTGAAGGGGCAGGGGGCTATGGCTACACCTTC
TRBD1 | TRBJ1-1 | . | TRBV6-5 | 14 | CASRTRDRGTEAFF | TGTGCCAGCAGGACCCGGGACAGGGGCACTGAAGCTTTCTTT
TRBD2 | TRBJ2-1 | . | TRBV29-1 | 17 | CSVEDGEAGDRGAEQFF | TGCAGCGTTGAAGACGGTGAAGCGGGAGACAGAGGGGCTGAGCAGTTCTTC
. | TRBJ2-5 | . | TRBV11-2 | 14 | CASSSWDFRKTQYF | TGTGCCAGCAGCTCATGGGACTTTCGGAAGACCCAGTACTTC
. | TRBJ2-1 | . | TRBV18 | 13 | CASSPSQDNEQFF | TGTGCCAGCTCACCGTCGCAGGATAATGAGCAGTTCTTC
TRBD1 | TRBJ2-3 | . | TRBV5-4 | 14 | CASSTDRATDTQYF | TGTGCCAGCAGCACCGACAGGGCGACAGATACGCAGTATTTT
. | TRBJ1-2 | . | TRBV27 | 12 | CATLTADYGYTF | TGTGCCACCCTGACAGCAGACTATGGCTACACCTTC
TRBD2 | TRBJ2-3 | . | TRBV11-2 | 16 | CASSSQSGSLKDTQYF | TGTGCCAGCAGCTCCCAAAGCGGGAGCCTGAAAGATACGCAGTATTTT
TRBD1 | TRBJ1-2 | . | TRBV19 | 13 | CASSNTGAEGYTF | TGTGCCAGTAGTAACACAGGGGCGGAGGGCTACACCTTC
TRBD1 | TRBJ2-7 | . | TRBV29-1 | 14 | CSVEVRDRVGEQYF | TGCAGCGTTGAAGTCCGGGACAGGGTGGGCGAGCAGTACTTC
. | TRBJ1-1 | . | TRBV18 | 12 | CASSLPDTEAFF | TGTGCCAGCTCCCTCCCCGACACTGAAGCTTTCTTT
. | TRBJ1-1 | . | TRBV4-2 | 12 | CASSHEWPEAFF | TGTGCCAGCAGCCACGAATGGCCTGAAGCTTTCTTT
. | TRBJ2-1 | . | TRBV29-1 | 13 | CSVEEAGTDEQFF | TGCAGCGTTGAAGAAGCAGGTACCGATGAGCAGTTCTTC
. | TRBJ2-7 | once | TRBV6-5 | 13 | CASAETPAYEQYF | TGTGCCAGCGCCGAGACACCGGCCTACGAGCAGTACTTC
. | TRBJ2-1 | . | TRBV29-1 | 14 | CSVVGASSYNEQFF | TGCAGCGTTGTTGGGGCCAGCTCCTACAATGAGCAGTTCTTC
. | TRBJ2-3 | . | TRBV4-1 | 13 | CASSQDPLNPQYF | TGCGCCAGCAGCCAAGATCCCCTAAACCCGCAGTATTTT
TRBD2 | TRBJ2-1 | . | TRBV2 | 17 | CASSEGLAGASVYEQFF | TGTGCCAGCAGTGAAGGACTAGCGGGAGCGTCGGTCTATGAGCAGTTCTTC
. | TRBJ1-5 | . | TRBV5-1 | 15 | CASSLGTGYNQPQHF | TGCGCCAGCAGCTTGGGTACAGGGTACAATCAGCCCCAGCATTTT
. | TRBJ2-7 | . | TRBV5-1 | 14 | CASSLSEQSYEQYF | TGCGCCAGCAGCCTGTCAGAACAGTCCTACGAGCAGTACTTC
. | TRBJ2-7 | . | TRBV7-9 | 16 | CASSPGGTGSYYEQYF | TGTGCCAGCAGTCCGGGGGGGACAGGGAGTTACTACGAGCAGTACTTC
. | TRBJ1-2 | . | TRBV4-1 | 11 | CASSQSERYTF | TGCGCCAGCAGCCAATCCGAGCGCTACACCTTC
. | TRBJ1-1 | . | TRBV27 | 12 | CASSTQGTEAFF | TGTGCCAGCAGCACTCAGGGCACTGAAGCTTTCTTT
TRBD1 | TRBJ1-1 | . | TRBV29-1 | 14 | CSVDNTGANTEAFF | TGCAGCGTGGACAACACAGGGGCGAACACTGAAGCTTTCTTT
TRBD1 | TRBJ1-1 | . | TRBV27 | 20 | CASSSRWGQTGVRGLGEAFF | TGTGCCAGCAGTTCGAGGTGGGGGCAAACAGGGGTTAGGGGACTCGGTGAAGCTTTCTTT
. | TRBJ2-7 | . | TRBV18 | 16 | CASSPNGGPTSYEQYF | TGTGCCAGCTCCCCCAACGGGGGACCGACCTCCTACGAGCAGTACTTC
TRBD1 | TRBJ1-5 | . | TRBV4-1 | 17 | CASSQDIQGARDQPQHF | TGCGCCAGCAGCCAAGACATACAGGGGGCGCGTGATCAGCCCCAGCATTTT
. | TRBJ1-3 | . | TRBV9 | 15 | CASSVAGVSGNTIYF | TGTGCCAGCAGCGTAGCCGGGGTCTCTGGAAACACCATATATTTT
. | TRBJ2-1 | . | TRBV25-1 | 16 | CASSPFGGTLEDEQFF | TGTGCCAGCAGCCCTTTTGGCGGGACCCTCGAGGATGAGCAGTTCTTC
. | TRBJ1-1 | . | TRBV19 | 14 | CASSIGGESTEAFF | TGTGCCAGTAGTATAGGGGGGGAGAGCACTGAAGCTTTCTTT
TRBD2 | TRBJ2-1 | . | TRBV6-1 | 17 | CASSDPSSGGARNEQFF | TGTGCCAGCAGTGACCCCTCAAGCGGGGGGGCCCGAAATGAGCAGTTCTTC
. | TRBJ1-1 | . | TRBV10-3 | 15 | CAISESPGTNTEAFF | TGTGCCATCAGTGAGTCGCCAGGTACGAACACTGAAGCTTTCTTT
TRBD2 | TRBJ2-2 | . | TRBV5-1 | 16 | CASSFTSGRGTGELFF | TGCGCCAGCAGCTTTACTAGCGGGAGGGGAACCGGGGAGCTGTTTTTT